This is a list of T cell receptor beta chains from one sample in a study of response to subunit inactivated influenza vaccine. TCRdb re-analysed the RT-PCR reads in MiXCR, keeping a single row per CDR3 protein. The sample holds approximately 530,000 distinct CDR3 sequences, 10% to 15% seen once. Sequencing used PBMCs from blood, obtained 35 to 45 days after vaccination. The origin of the receptors is a man aged 45-65 years who received an inactivated influenza vaccine. Both conserved end residues are part of each CDR3. D genes are given only for firm matches. Part of the rows lack a size; the others show once, few, many or a class for expanded clones.

d_call	clone_size	v_call	j_call	cdr3_aa	cdr3_nt
TRBD2	.	TRBV7-2	TRBJ2-3	CASSLNPGGSTDTQYF	TGTGCCAGCAGCTTAAACCCCGGGGGGAGCACAGATACGCAGTATTTT
TRBD1	.	TRBV27	TRBJ1-2	CASKIGTGLYGYTF	TGTGCCAGCAAAATCGGGACAGGACTATATGGCTACACCTTC
.	.	TRBV4-3	TRBJ2-1	CASSQNRGEQFF	TGCGCCAGCAGCCAAAATCGAGGCGAGCAGTTCTTC
.	.	TRBV18	TRBJ2-3	CASSPSLSSTDTQYF	TGTGCCAGCTCACCATCTCTGTCTAGCACAGATACGCAGTATTTT
TRBD1	few	TRBV24-1	TRBJ2-1	CATSDNRDRGGEQFF	TGTGCCACCAGTGATAACCGGGACAGGGGCGGTGAGCAGTTCTTC
TRBD2	.	TRBV7-9	TRBJ2-1	CASSLSGGAFSEQFF	TGTGCCAGCAGCCTTAGCGGGGGGGCCTTTTCGGAGCAGTTCTTC
.	.	TRBV18	TRBJ2-5	CASSPPSNQETQYF	TGTGCCAGCTCACCACCTTCCAATCAAGAGACCCAGTACTTC
.	.	TRBV12-3/TRBV12-4	TRBJ2-3	CASLIHTDTQYF	TGTGCCAGCCTTATACACACAGATACGCAGTATTTT
.	few	TRBV29-1	TRBJ2-1	CSVETGGMGQFF	TGCAGCGTTGAAACGGGGGGCATGGGGCAGTTCTTC
.	few	TRBV25-1	TRBJ2-3	CASSEFGGLADTQYF	TGTGCCAGCAGTGAATTTGGTGGGCTAGCAGATACGCAGTATTTT
TRBD1	.	TRBV5-8	TRBJ1-3	CASSDGDRLLSGNTIYF	TGTGCCAGCAGCGATGGGGACAGGTTACTCTCTGGAAACACCATATATTTT
.	.	TRBV20-1	TRBJ2-2	CSAFGGVGLGELFF	TGCAGTGCTTTCGGGGGAGTGGGACTCGGGGAGCTGTTTTTT
TRBD1	.	TRBV14	TRBJ2-1	CASRAGTGVNNEQFF	TGTGCCAGCAGGGCCGGGACAGGGGTTAACAATGAGCAGTTCTTC
TRBD1	many	TRBV7-2	TRBJ2-1	CASSLAPGQGNSEQFF	TGTGCCAGCAGCTTAGCCCCGGGACAGGGTAATAGTGAGCAGTTCTTC
TRBD1	.	TRBV4-3	TRBJ2-1	CASSRQGTHNEQFF	TGCGCCAGCAGCCGACAGGGTACGCACAATGAGCAGTTCTTC